This TCR beta chain was documented in a study of blood T cells in healthy people across ages. Study observations and caveats: Per million T cells, TCR beta diversity dropped about linearly as age rose.

This clonotype was detected ten times or more. Its antigen is unknown. A second about 6 to 12 cycle PCR used barcoded and J-beta primers. MiXCR, applied by TCRdb to the 5' RACE reads, yields one record per CDR3 protein. This table has about 580,000 distinct CDR3 sequences, around 50% appearing once. This clonotype was sampled from a man at least 80 years old in good health. The sequencing input was blood.

Here the CDR3 reads CATRLSGAGQKAFF. DNA for the CDR3: TGTGCCACCAGGCTTTCCGGTGCGGGACAAAAAGCTTTCTTT. The rearrangement uses TRBV6-5 and TRBJ1-1, with a tentative D call TRBD1 (6 bases). The V and J ends lost 10 bases and 9 bases respectively, with 24 bases between them. CDR3 length: 14 residues. Germline CDR1 is MNHEY and CDR2 is SVGAGI.